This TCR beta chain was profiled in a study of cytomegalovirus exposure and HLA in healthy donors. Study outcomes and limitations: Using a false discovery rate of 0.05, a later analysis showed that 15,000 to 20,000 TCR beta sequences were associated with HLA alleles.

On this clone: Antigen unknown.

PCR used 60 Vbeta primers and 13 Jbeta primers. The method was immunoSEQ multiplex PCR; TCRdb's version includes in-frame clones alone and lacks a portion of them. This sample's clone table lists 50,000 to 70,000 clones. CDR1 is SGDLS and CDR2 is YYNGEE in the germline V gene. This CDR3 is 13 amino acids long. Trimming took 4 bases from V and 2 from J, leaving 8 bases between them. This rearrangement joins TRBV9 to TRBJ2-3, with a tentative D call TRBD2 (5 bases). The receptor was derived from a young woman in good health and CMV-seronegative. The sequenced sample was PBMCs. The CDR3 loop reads CASSPGITDTQYF. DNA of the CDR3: TGTGCCAGCAGCCCGGGGATCACAGATACGCAGTATTTT.